These 5 T cell receptor beta chains share one sample of origin, sequenced in a study of T cells after somatic rescue of genetic block. Only in-frame clones appear in the TCRdb table, and some are missing; sequencing was by immunoSEQ multiplex PCR. This sample yields 12,000 or so clones, of which 71% are seen a single time; 9.5% to 15% belongs to the top ten. The material sequenced was peripheral blood mononuclear cells (PBMCs). These receptors originate from a boy younger than 18.

The genes are TRBV7-9 and TRBJ1-2; D uncertain. There are 14 residues in the CDR3. V shed 1 base and J shed 4 bases, with 10 bases lying between them. Germline V lookup: CDR1 SEHNR, CDR2 FQNEAQ (reference sequence). CDR3 DNA sequence: TGTGCCAGCAGCTTAGGGATCCTTTCCTATGGCTACACCTTC. Its protein product is CASSLGILSYGYTF.

In its sample, this clone was seen once. The chain carries TRBV5-4 and TRBJ1-4; D gene unclear. The CDR3 loop spans 16 amino acids. CDR1 is SGHNT, CDR2 YYREEE, per germline (reference sequence). V dropped 3 bases and J dropped 6 bases, with 18 bases sitting between them. DNA of the CDR3: TGTGCCAGCAGCTATGGGCGAAAAAGCAAGGATGAAAAACTGTTTTTT. Translated, it gives CASSYGRKSKDEKLFF.

The chain is built from TRBV5-1 and TRBJ1-4; 7 bases are shared with TRBD1. Unmatched junction bases numbered 9, after V lost 7 bases and J lost 0 bases. The CDR3 contains 16 residues. Per the germline V gene, CDR1 is SGHRS and CDR2 is YFSETQ. The CDR3 nucleotides read TGCGCCAGCCGAAGCGGGACAGTGTCAACTAATGAAAAACTGTTTTTT. Amino acids: CASRSGTVSTNEKLFF.

This clone showed up just once. The rearrangement joins TRBV10-3 to TRBJ2-1, with D perhaps TRBD1 or TRBD2 (8 bases each). Germline CDR1 reads ENHRY; CDR2 reads SYGVKD. The CDR3 consists of 17 residues. V lost 4 bases to trimming and J lost 4 bases, with 20 bases between them. CDR3 nucleotide sequence: TGTGCCATCAGTGGGGACTACAGGGGGACTAGATACAATGAGCAGTTCTTC. It encodes CAISGDYRGTRYNEQFF.

The V and J genes are TRBV30 and TRBJ1-4, with TRBD1 as a possible D gene (6 bases). V lost 4 bases to trimming and J lost 5 bases, with 14 bases between them. The CDR3 has 14 amino acids. From germline, CDR1 is GTSNPN and CDR2 SVGIG (reference sequence). The CDR3 is CAWTAGTLNEKLFF. The CDR3 DNA reads as TGTGCCTGGACGGCCGGGACATTAAATGAAAAACTGTTTTTT. Full variable domain (outside the CDR3, taken from reference TRBV30 and TRBJ1-4): SQTIHQWPATLVQPVGSPLSLECTVEGTSNPNLYWYRQAAGRGLQLLFYSVGIGQISSEVPQNLSASRPQDRQFILSSKKLLLSDSGFYLCAWTAGTLNEKLFFGSGTQLSVL.